The 14 T cell receptor beta chains presented below share a single source sample, sequenced in a study of blood T cell repertoires in COVID-19. Generated by immunoSEQ multiplex PCR, the TCRdb table keeps only in-frame clones and is missing some. The repertoire has fewer than 250,000 clones, 65% to 90% of them found once; the top ten carry 3.5% to 4%. The sequenced material came from PBMCs or T cells enriched from blood (not recorded which). The receptors here all came from a woman aged 40 to 50 with acute COVID-19.

This clone was counted between two and nine times. The CDR3 DNA is TGTGCCAGCAGCTTAGGGGGAGGGGGGAACACTGAAGCTTTCTTT. It specifies CASSLGGGGNTEAFF. The rearrangement joins TRBV7-6 to TRBJ1-1; TRBD1 might be the D (6 bases). This CDR3 spans 15 amino acids. Trimming removed 1 base at V and 1 base at J, with 10 bases between. Per germline, CDR1 SGHVS and CDR2 FNYEAQ.

This clone turned up a few times. The CDR3 sequence: CASSLKLGVGEQFF. In nucleotides, the CDR3 is TGTGCCAGTAGCCTCAAGCTGGGAGTTGGGGAGCAGTTCTTC. The chain combines TRBV19 with TRBJ2-1; tentatively, D is TRBD2 (5 bases). Trimming took off 6 bases at V and 10 bases at J, with 19 bases between the two ends. Germline V gives CDR1 LNHDA, CDR2 SQIVND (reference sequence). There are 14 residues in the CDR3.

The chain joins TRBV13 to TRBJ2-1; TRBD2 agrees at 10 bases. Germline lookup yields CDR1 PRHDT and CDR2 FYEKMQ (reference sequence). V trimming: 5 bases; J trimming: 5 bases; junction bases outside the gene matches: 3. This CDR3 region has 14 residues. The CDR3 coding sequence is TGTGCCAGCAGCACCACTAGCGGGAACAATGAGCAGTTCTTC. As protein: CASSTTSGNNEQFF.

The chain is built from TRBV28 and TRBJ1-3, with D possibly matching TRBD1 (6 bases). This CDR3 has 15 amino acids. The germline gives CDR1 MDHEN, CDR2 SYDVKM. With 3 bases removed from V and 0 bases from J, the gap between germline ends came to 9 bases. In DNA form, the CDR3 reads TGTGCCAGCAGTTTCCTAGGGGGCTCTGGAAACACCATATATTTT. Protein: CASSFLGGSGNTIYF.

The chain is built from TRBV2 and TRBJ2-7; D is possibly TRBD2 (6 bases). V was clipped by 4 bases and J by 7 bases, with 14 bases between them. The length of the CDR3 is 13 residues. CDR1 is SNHLY, CDR2 FYNNEI, per germline. The CDR3 DNA reads TGTGCCAGCAGTGTACGACTAGGTCAGGAGCAGTACTTC. Translation gives CASSVRLGQEQYF.

The genes are TRBV5-1 and TRBJ2-7, with D perhaps TRBD2 (5 bases). This CDR3 comprises 15 residues. CDR1 is SGHRS and CDR2 is YFSETQ in the germline V gene. The V end lost 4 bases, the J end lost 1 base, and 15 bases lay between the germline ends. This chain's CDR3 is CASSRPERLSYEQYF. The DNA of the CDR3 is TGCGCCAGCAGCCGGCCAGAGCGGCTTTCCTACGAGCAGTACTTC.

The chain uses TRBV27 and TRBJ1-6; D may be TRBD1 (6 bases). The ends were cut back, 2 bases at V and 4 bases at J, with 15 bases in the middle. From germline, CDR1 is MNHEY and CDR2 SMNVEV (reference sequence). CDR3 length: 17 amino acids. CDR3 region: CASSLPSRTAYNSPLHF. DNA of the CDR3: TGTGCCAGCAGTTTACCCTCAAGGACAGCGTATAATTCACCCCTCCACTTT.

V usage is TRBV2 and J usage is TRBJ2-5, with TRBD1 as a possible D gene (5 bases). The germline gives CDR1 SNHLY, CDR2 FYNNEI. This CDR3 spans 14 amino acids. Between the trimmed V and J ends, which lost 6 bases and 2 bases, there was a span of 13 bases. The DNA for the CDR3 is TGTGCCAGCAGCCACCGACAGACTCAAGAGACCCAGTACTTC. It encodes CASSHRQTQETQYF. The variable domain in full, with the rest retrieved from reference TRBV2 and TRBJ2-5, is EPEVTQTPSHQVTQMGQEVILRCVPISNHLYFYWYRQILGQKVEFLVSFYNNEISEKSEIFDDQFSVERPDGSNFTLKIRSTKLEDSAMYFCASSHRQTQETQYFGPGTRLLVL.

The chain recombines TRBV25-1 with TRBJ2-7; D is possibly TRBD1 (5 bases). Trimming pared 2 bases from V and 4 bases from J, leaving 12 bases between. The CDR3 is 14 amino acids. The germline V gene encodes CDR1 MGHDK and CDR2 SYGVNS. CDR3 in DNA: TGTGCCAGCAGTGAACAGGGTGGATTTTACGAGCAGTACTTC. Translating gives CASSEQGGFYEQYF.

This clone was recorded once. J is TRBJ2-7 and V is TRBV12-2; the listed D gene, TRBD1, was not tested against the DNA. TRBV12-2 is assigned pseudogene status. CDR3 length: 14 residues. CDR3 coding DNA: TGTGCAAGTCGCACCAGGGGGGTCAGCTACGAGCAGTACTTC. It specifies CASRTRGVSYEQYF.

This chain joins TRBV25-1 and TRBJ2-2; 9 nucleotides align to TRBD2. The CDR3 extends over 16 amino acids. CDR1 and CDR2 (germline): MGHDK, SYGVNS. After removal of 3 bases from V and 2 bases from J, the junction contained 4 bases not matched to a gene. The CDR3 bases are TGTGCCAGCAGTGAGTGGGGACTAGCTAACACCGGGGAGCTGTTTTTT. Its translation is CASSEWGLANTGELFF.

V gene TRBV3-1 (or the pseudogene TRBV3-2) combines with J gene TRBJ2-1; TRBD2 aligns across 8 bases. The J segment lost 6 bases and the V segment lost 3 bases, leaving 4 bases of the junction unmatched. Germline CDR1 LGHDT, CDR2 YNNKEL (reference sequence). This CDR3 spans 14 amino acids. Here the CDR3 reads CASSHGGRLNEQFF. For the CDR3, the DNA is TGTGCCAGCAGCCATGGCGGGAGGCTCAATGAGCAGTTCTTC.

The chain carries TRBV4-1 and TRBJ2-7; D may be TRBD2 (5 bases). The V end was cut by 0 bases, the J end by 3 bases, with 12 bases between. CDR1 and CDR2 (germline): MGHRA, YSYEKL. The CDR3 has 15 residues. CDR3 sequence reads: CASSQDPAVSYEQYF. CDR3 sequence (DNA): TGCGCCAGCAGCCAAGATCCAGCGGTTAGCTACGAGCAGTACTTC.

The chain links TRBV9 to TRBJ1-6; D might be TRBD1 (5 bases). V lost 0 bases to trimming and J lost 4 bases, with 11 bases between them. The length of the CDR3 is 16 residues. Per the germline V gene, CDR1 is SGDLS and CDR2 is YYNGEE. The CDR3 DNA reads as TGTGCCAGCAGCGTAGGTCAGGGTGGATATAATTCACCCCTCCACTTT. Amino acid sequence: CASSVGQGGYNSPLHF.